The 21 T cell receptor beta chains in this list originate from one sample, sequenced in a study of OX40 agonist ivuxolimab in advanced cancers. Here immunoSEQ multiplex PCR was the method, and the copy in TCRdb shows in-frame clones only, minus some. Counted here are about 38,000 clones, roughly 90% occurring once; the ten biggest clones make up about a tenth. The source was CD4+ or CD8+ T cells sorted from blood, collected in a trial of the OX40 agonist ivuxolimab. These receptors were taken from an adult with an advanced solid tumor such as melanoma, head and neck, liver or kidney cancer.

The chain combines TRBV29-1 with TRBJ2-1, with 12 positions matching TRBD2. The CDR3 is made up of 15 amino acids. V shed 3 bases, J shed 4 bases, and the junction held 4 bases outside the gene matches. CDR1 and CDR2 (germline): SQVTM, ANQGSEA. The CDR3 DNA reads TGCAGCGTTGACGATACTAGCGGGAGGTACAATGAGCAGTTCTTC. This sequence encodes CSVDDTSGRYNEQFF.

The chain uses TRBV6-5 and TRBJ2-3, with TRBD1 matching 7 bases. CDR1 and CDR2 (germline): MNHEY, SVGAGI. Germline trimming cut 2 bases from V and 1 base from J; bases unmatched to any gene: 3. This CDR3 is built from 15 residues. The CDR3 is CASSYVGGRTDTQYF. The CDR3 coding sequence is TGTGCCAGCAGTTACGTAGGGGGCCGCACAGATACGCAGTATTTT.

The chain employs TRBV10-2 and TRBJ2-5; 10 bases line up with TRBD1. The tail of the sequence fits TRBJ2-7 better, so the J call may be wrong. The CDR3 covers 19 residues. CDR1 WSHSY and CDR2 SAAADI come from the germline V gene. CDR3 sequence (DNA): TGCGCCAGCAGTGGGCGTAGGGACAGGGGTTCCCTGACGGTCGACGAGCAGTACTTC. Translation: CASSGRRDRGSLTVDEQYF.

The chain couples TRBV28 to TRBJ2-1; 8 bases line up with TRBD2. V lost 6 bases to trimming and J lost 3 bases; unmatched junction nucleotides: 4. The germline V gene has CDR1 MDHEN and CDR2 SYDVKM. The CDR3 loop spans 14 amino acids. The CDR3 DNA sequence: TGTGCCAGCAGGACTAGCGAGAACTACAATGAGCAGTTCTTC. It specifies CASRTSENYNEQFF.

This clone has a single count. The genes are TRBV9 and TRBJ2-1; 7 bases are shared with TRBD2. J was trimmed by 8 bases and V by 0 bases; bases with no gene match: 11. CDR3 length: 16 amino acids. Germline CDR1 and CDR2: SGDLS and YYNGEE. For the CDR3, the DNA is TGTGCCAGCAGCGTAGGGGGAGGGAGTGTCGTCGATGAGCAGTTCTTC. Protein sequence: CASSVGGGSVVDEQFF.

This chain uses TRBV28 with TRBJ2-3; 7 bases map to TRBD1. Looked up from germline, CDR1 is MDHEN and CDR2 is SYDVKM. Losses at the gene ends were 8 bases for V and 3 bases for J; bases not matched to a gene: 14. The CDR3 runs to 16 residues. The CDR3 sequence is CASSRSDRVITDTQYF. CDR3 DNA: TGTGCCAGCTCCCGAAGCGACAGGGTTATAACAGATACGCAGTATTTT.

The CDR3 DNA is TGTGCCAGCAGTCCCATCGGGAGGGCCCTCGGGGAGACCCAGTACTTC. Protein sequence: CASSPIGRALGETQYF. The chain joins TRBV27 to TRBJ2-5; 8 nucleotides align to TRBD2. Per germline, CDR1 MNHEY and CDR2 SMNVEV (reference sequence). This CDR3 has 16 residues. The V gene end was trimmed by 5 bases and the J gene end by 5 bases; junction bases not matched to a gene: 13.

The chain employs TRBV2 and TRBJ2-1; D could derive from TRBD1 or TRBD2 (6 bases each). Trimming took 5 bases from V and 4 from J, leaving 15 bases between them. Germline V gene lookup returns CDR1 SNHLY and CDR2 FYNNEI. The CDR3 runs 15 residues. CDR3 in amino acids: CASSTRAGQYNEQFF. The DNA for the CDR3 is TGTGCCAGCAGTACCCGCGCGGGACAATACAATGAGCAGTTCTTC.

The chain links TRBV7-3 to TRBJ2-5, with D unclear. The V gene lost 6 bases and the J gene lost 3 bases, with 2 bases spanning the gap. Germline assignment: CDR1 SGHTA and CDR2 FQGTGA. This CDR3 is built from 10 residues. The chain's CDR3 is CASRKETQYF. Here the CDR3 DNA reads TGTGCCAGCAGAAAAGAGACCCAGTACTTC. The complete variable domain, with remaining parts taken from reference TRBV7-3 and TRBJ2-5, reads GAGVSQTPSNKVTEKGKYVELRCDPISGHTALYWYRQSLGQGPEFLIYFQGTGAADDSGLPNDRFFAVRPEGSVSTLKIQRTERGDSAVYLCASRKETQYFGPGTRLLVL.

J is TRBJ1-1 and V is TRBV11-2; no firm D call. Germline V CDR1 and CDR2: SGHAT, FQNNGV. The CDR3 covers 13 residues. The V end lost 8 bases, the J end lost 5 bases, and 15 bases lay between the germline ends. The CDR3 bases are TGTGCCAGCTCCCAAGGCGGATGGACTGAAGCTTTCTTT. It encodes CASSQGGWTEAFF. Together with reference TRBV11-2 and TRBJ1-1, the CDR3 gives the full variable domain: EAGVAQSPRYKIIEKRQSVAFWCNPISGHATLYWYQQILGQGPKLLIQFQNNGVVDDSQLPKDRFSAERLKGVDSTLKIQPAKLEDSAVYLCASSQGGWTEAFFGQGTRLTVV.

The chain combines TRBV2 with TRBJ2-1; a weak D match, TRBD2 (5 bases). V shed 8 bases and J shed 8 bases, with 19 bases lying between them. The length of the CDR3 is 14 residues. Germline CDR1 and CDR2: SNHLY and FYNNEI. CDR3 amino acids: CASRGGILLDEQFF. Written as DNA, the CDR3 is TGTGCCAGCCGAGGAGGTATCCTTCTCGATGAGCAGTTCTTC.

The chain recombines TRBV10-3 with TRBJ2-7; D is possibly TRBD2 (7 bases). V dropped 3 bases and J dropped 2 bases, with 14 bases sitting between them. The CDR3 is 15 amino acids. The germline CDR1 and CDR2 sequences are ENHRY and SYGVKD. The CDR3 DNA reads TGTGCCATCAGTGATAGGGGGGGGAGGACCTACGAGCAGTACTTC. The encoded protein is CAISDRGGRTYEQYF.

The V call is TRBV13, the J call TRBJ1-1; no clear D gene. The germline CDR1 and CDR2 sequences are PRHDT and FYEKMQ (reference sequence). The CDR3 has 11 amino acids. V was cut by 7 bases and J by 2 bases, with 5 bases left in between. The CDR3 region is CASTANTEAFF. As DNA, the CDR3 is TGTGCCAGCACCGCCAACACTGAAGCTTTCTTT.

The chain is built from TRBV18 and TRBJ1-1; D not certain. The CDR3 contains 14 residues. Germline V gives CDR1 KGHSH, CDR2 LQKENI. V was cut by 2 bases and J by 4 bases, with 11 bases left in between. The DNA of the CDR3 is TGTGCCAGCTCACCATCACCCGGCGGCACTGAAGCTTTCTTT. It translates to CASSPSPGGTEAFF.

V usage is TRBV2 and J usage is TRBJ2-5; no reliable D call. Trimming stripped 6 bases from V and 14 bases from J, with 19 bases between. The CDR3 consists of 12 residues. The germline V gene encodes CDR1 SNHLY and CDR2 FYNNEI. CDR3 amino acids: CASRVTAATDYF. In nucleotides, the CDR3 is TGTGCCAGCAGGGTGACGGCCGCTACTGATTACTTC.

This CDR3 is CASRDGYGYTF. CDR3 bases: TGTGCCAGCAGGGATGGGTATGGCTACACCTTC. The chain combines TRBV6-5 with TRBJ1-2, with D unclear. The germline V gene encodes CDR1 MNHEY and CDR2 SVGAGI. Deletions cut 6 bases from V and 5 bases from J, with 7 bases between. This CDR3 comprises 11 residues.

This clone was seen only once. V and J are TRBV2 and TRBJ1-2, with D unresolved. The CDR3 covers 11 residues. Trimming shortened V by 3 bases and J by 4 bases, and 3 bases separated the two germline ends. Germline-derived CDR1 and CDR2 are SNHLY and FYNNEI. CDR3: CASSDSYGYTF. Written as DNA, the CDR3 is TGTGCCAGCAGTGACTCCTATGGCTACACCTTC.

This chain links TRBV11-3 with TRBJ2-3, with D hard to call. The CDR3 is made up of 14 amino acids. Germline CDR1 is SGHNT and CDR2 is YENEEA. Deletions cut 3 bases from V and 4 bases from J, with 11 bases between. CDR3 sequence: CASSFGRSSDTQYF. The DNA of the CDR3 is TGTGCCAGCAGCTTCGGCCGTAGCTCAGATACGCAGTATTTT.

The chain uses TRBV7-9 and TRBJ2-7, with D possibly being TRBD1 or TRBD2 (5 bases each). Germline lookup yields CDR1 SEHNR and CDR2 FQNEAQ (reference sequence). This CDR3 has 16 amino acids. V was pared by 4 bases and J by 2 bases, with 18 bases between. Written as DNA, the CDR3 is TGTGCCAGCAGCTCTGGGGGAGAGGGCGACCCCTACGAGCAGTACTTC. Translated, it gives CASSSGGEGDPYEQYF.

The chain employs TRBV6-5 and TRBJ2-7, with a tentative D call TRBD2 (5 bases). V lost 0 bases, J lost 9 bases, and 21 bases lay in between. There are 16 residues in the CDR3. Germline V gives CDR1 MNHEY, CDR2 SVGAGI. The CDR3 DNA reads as TGTGCCAGCAGTTACTCGGCGTCTTCGGGGAGAGGTGGGCAGTACTTC. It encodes CASSYSASSGRGGQYF.

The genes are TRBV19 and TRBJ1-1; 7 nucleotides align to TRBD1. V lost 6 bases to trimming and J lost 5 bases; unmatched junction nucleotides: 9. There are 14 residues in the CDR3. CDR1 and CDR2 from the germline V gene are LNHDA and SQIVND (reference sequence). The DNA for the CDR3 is TGTGCCAGTAGCTACCCAGGGGGACAGACTGAAGCTTTCTTT. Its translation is CASSYPGGQTEAFF.